This T cell receptor (beta chain) was recovered during a study of regulatory T cells in long-lasting Graves disease (dated by TCRdb to the early 2020s). Background for the entire study: Persistent Graves' disease meant more than 5 years of antithyroid drug treatment with TSH receptor autoantibodies that stayed positive. In the clinical cohort, patients with persistent Graves' disease had used antithyroid drugs for an average of around 9.3 years. A total of around 33 samples underwent TCR sequencing, from roughly 13 patients with persistent Graves' disease and approximately 20 patients with newly diagnosed Graves' disease. Patients with persistent Graves' disease were compared with patients with newly diagnosed Graves' disease using TCR sequencing and RNA sequencing of peripheral blood. The study took place in China and was registered as a clinical trial.

Receptors were amplified or captured by multiplex PCR. Sequencing took place on an Illumina HiSeq 4000. iRepertoire HTBI primers and Arm-PCR amplification of CDR3 regions were used to construct TCR beta libraries. Gel purification was performed on PCR products prior to sequencing. As for the authors' bioinformatics: Across samples, fewer than 70 TRBV and approximately 15 TRBJ segments were identified and used for gene usage analysis of CDR3 amino acid clonotypes. COPE and FqMerger were used to merge filtered high-quality paired reads into contigs. BLAST was used to align contigs to IMGT TRBV, TRBD and TRBJ reference genes, and CDR3 was defined according to IMGT. Any clonotype with a frequency above 0.1% was classified as a highly expanded clone. Shannon entropy served as the measure of repertoire diversity, while the Gini coefficient captured V-J evenness. A clonotype found in more than one individual was treated as public. TCRdb ran its own pipeline on the public reads, namely fastp trimming at Q25 and MiXCR clone calling, and kept in-frame beta chains. Entries that share a CDR3 protein sequence are merged under the most common genes and DNA. The V and J calls come from TCRdb's annotation, not from the publication. Present in this sample are approximately 690,000 distinct CDR3 sequences, around 30% of which were seen just once. 40% to 50% of the sample comes from the top ten.

This clonotype was recorded at least ten times. This receptor's antigen is unknown. No base-level quality is on record; no much larger clone is a single base apart. In light of the paper, this sample's time point label describes: persistent/refractory GD, antithyroid drugs over 5 years with positive TRAb. RNA was extracted from PBMCs in TRIzol for both TCR sequencing and RNA sequencing. The diagnosis of Graves' disease followed American Thyroid Association guidelines. Patients for the study were recruited at an endocrinology department in Xi'an, China. Each patient gave about 9.1 milliliters of peripheral blood, collected in an EDTA anticoagulant tube. Ficoll Paque Plus density gradient separation was used to isolate PBMCs, and no further T cell sorting was done. RNA quality was checked with an Agilent 2100 Bioanalyzer and agarose gel, and concentration with a NanoDrop 2000. What the work shows at the level of the full study, not this receptor alone: Compared with newly diagnosed patients, persistent Graves' disease patients had lower TCR Shannon entropy and fewer highly expanded clones, which suggests clonal expansion. Peripheral blood alone was examined, since thyroid tissue, which constituted the primary lesion, could not be accessed. More public clonotypes were shared among persistent patients (roughly 2,900) than among newly diagnosed patients (roughly 1,000). The authors noted that the small sample size was a limitation that may lower accuracy. Persistent disease showed preferential use of TRBV28, TRBJ1-2 and TRBJ2-5, whereas newly diagnosed disease favored TRBV20-1 and TRBJ2-1. Sequencing and analysis were restricted to the TCR beta chain.

The germline V gene provides CDR1 SNHLY and CDR2 FYNNEI. Here V drops 6 bases and J drops 0 bases, and the junction holds 8 bases not matched to any gene. Its CDR3 holds 16 amino acids, cysteine through phenylalanine. The kept DNA is CDR3 alone, 48 bases in frame from the first base. The TCR was taken from a female donor with Graves disease. The rearranged chain carries TRBV2 and TRBJ1-2, with TRBD1 identical over 9 junction bases. Sequenced here: peripheral blood mononuclear cells (PBMCs), sampled when the disease was refractory, from a patient treated with antithyroid drugs. The sequence in DNA is TGTGCCAGCAGCGACTTGACAGGGGGAGCTAACTATGGCTACACCTTC. It translates to CASSDLTGGANYGYTF.